A selection of T cell receptor beta chains follows, all from one sample in a study of cytomegalovirus exposure and HLA in healthy donors. The protocol was immunoSEQ multiplex PCR, while the TCRdb copy is restricted to in-frame clones and leaves out a portion. The sample records roughly 80,000 clones, approximately 60% being singletons. Input material: PBMCs. The receptors come from a male donor in good health and CMV-seropositive. Both conserved end residues are part of each CDR3.

j_call v_call cdr3_aa
TRBJ1-1 TRBV27 CASSRRAVGGTEAFF
TRBJ1-5 TRBV6-5 CASSYGQGNQPQHF
TRBJ2-3 TRBV5-1 CASSEGGTDTQYF
TRBJ2-7 TRBV11-2 CASSLDLVRLGEQYF
TRBJ2-7 TRBV11-2 CASSPSGYEQYF
TRBJ2-2 TRBV6-1 CASKTGSNTGELFF
TRBJ1-2 TRBV5-6 CASTQFHGGANYGYTF
TRBJ1-4 TRBV2 CASSNDRGATNEKLFF
TRBJ2-2 TRBV11-3 CASSLELNTGELFF
TRBJ2-3 TRBV11-2 CASSLDSAGTDTQYF
TRBJ1-6 TRBV5-4 CASRTGSSPLHF
TRBJ1-1 TRBV29-1 CSGSGHLNTEAFF
TRBJ2-2 TRBV9 CASSVDGQTGELFF
TRBJ2-2 TRBV19 CAALPPGGELFF
TRBJ1-2 TRBV28 CASSFRGPNYGYTF
TRBJ1-3 TRBV15 CATSRGGGSGNTIYF
TRBJ1-6 TRBV5-1 CASSLVEGNSPLHF
TRBJ2-1 TRBV6-6 CASKSGQVYNEQFF
TRBJ2-3 TRBV4-3 CASSQDQSRLTDTQYF
TRBJ2-3 TRBV7-2 CASSPSGRRTDTQYF
TRBJ2-7 TRBV25-1 CATGRGGSSYEQYF
TRBJ1-1 TRBV7-7 CASSGVEGTEAFF
TRBJ2-7 TRBV18 CASSPGTETYEQYF
TRBJ1-3 TRBV5-1 CASSLDLLTGGYGNTIYF
TRBJ2-5 TRBV14 CASSQKSGGQETQYF
TRBJ2-1 TRBV6-6 CASSQTGSSYNEQFF
TRBJ2-2 TRBV6-1 CASRNTGAASGELFF